This T cell receptor beta chain is drawn from a study of T cell responses to AZD1222 COVID-19 vaccine. Whole-study findings and limits: Vaccine-related CD4 TCRs covered spike, predominating at 160-218 and 743-854.

This CDR3 is 15 amino acids long. The V gene's germline CDR1 is GTSNPN and CDR2 SVGIG (reference sequence). Deletions cut 2 bases from V and 4 bases from J, with 17 bases between. Assay: immunoSEQ multiplex PCR; the TCRdb copy retains only in-frame clones and omits some. The table lists approximately 100,000 clones, around 91% of them singletons, with around 4.8% in the top ten. To note about this clone: As yet, its antigen is unknown.

The specimen was peripheral blood, collected on day 0 of AZD1222 vaccination. This clonotype originated in an adult in good health. The chain has TRBV30 and TRBJ1-2; D unresolved. This CDR3 is CAWSQPGVSGYGYTF. The CDR3 DNA sequence: TGTGCCTGGAGTCAGCCGGGCGTATCGGGCTATGGCTACACCTTC.